The text below deals with one T cell receptor (beta chain). These data are taken from a study of T cell responses to AZD1222 COVID-19 vaccine. Looked up from germline, CDR1 is SEHNR and CDR2 is FQNEAQ (reference sequence). The V end lost 5 bases, the J end lost 2 bases, and 12 bases lay between the germline ends. This CDR3 region has 14 residues. Repertoires were generated with immunoSEQ multiplex PCR, while TCRdb's copy carries only in-frame clones and drops some. The sample has more than 95,000 clones; over 70% are singletons. This TCR derives from an adult in good health. V is TRBV7-9 and J is TRBJ2-5; D is undetermined. Specimen: peripheral blood, collected on day 0 of AZD1222 vaccination. Here the CDR3 DNA reads TGTGCCAGCAGCCCACGGGCTGGACAAGAGACCCAGTACTTC. Translating it yields CASSPRAGQETQYF.